This T cell receptor beta chain was identified during a study of PD-1 blockade in classical Hodgkin lymphoma. On this clone itself: Its antigen is unknown.

TCRdb's copy holds only in-frame clones and misses some; the assay was immunoSEQ multiplex PCR. Of some 20,000 clones in the sample, 80% are singletons; the top ten hold 22%. Documented time point: cycle 4 day 1 (C4D1), after 5 to 7 weeks of nivolumab. There was relapse after autologous stem cell transplantation in every patient, and there was variation in brentuximab vedotin exposure. The ends were cut back, 2 bases at V and 6 bases at J, with 11 bases in the middle. The germline V gene encodes CDR1 MNHNS and CDR2 SASEGT. CDR3 length equals 14 residues. Study outcomes and limitations: The origin of the repertoire differences remains undefined, with disease activity or prior therapy as possible causes. In CD4+ cells, TCR diversity went up significantly by C4D1, but in CD8+ cells it did not. Lower baseline TCR diversity marked trial partial responders and progressors. Nivolumab starters within 1 year of ASCT were excluded.

The chain links TRBV6-1 to TRBJ1-5; no firm D call. The sequence derives from a human donor with classical Hodgkin lymphoma. The sample was peripheral blood mononuclear cells (PBMCs), taken before the fourth cycle of nivolumab. CDR3 in DNA: TGTGCCAGCAGTGAAACAAGGGTCGGTCAGCCCCAGCATTTT. Amino acid sequence: CASSETRVGQPQHF.